Presented here are 14 T cell receptor beta chains from one specimen sequenced in a study of blood T cell repertoires in COVID-19. Clones were read by immunoSEQ multiplex PCR, and TCRdb kept only the in-frame ones, dropping some. Of 100,000 to 150,000 clones in the sample, roughly 80% are singletons; the top ten hold more than 5.5%. The specimen sequenced was peripheral blood. These receptors were collected from a man aged 60-69 years with acute or convalescent COVID-19.

V is TRBV19 and J is TRBJ2-2, with D possibly matching TRBD1 (5 bases). The CDR3 runs to 15 residues. The ends were cut back, 7 bases at V and 0 bases at J, with 12 bases in the middle. Germline CDR1 and CDR2: LNHDA and SQIVND (reference sequence). This CDR3 reads CASNRQGANTGELFF. CDR3 in DNA: TGTGCCAGTAATAGGCAGGGCGCGAACACCGGGGAGCTGTTTTTT. The variable domain in full, with the rest retrieved from reference TRBV19 and TRBJ2-2, is DGGITQSPKYLFRKEGQNVTLSCEQNLNHDAMYWYRQDPGQGLRLIYYSQIVNDFQKGDIAEGYSVSREKKESFPLTVTSAQKNPTAFYLCASNRQGANTGELFFGEGSRLTVL.

The chain combines TRBV6-2 or TRBV6-3 with TRBJ1-2; D remains unclear. Per germline, CDR1 MNHEY and CDR2 SVGEGT. V was pared by 2 bases and J by 4 bases, with 5 bases between. There are 12 residues in the CDR3. This CDR3 reads CASSYGSYGYTF. The CDR3 coding sequence is TGTGCCAGCAGTTACGGCAGCTATGGCTACACCTTC.

V is TRBV7-9 and J is TRBJ1-2, with D possibly being TRBD1 (6 bases). The CDR3 covers 13 residues. V was cut by 4 bases and J by 8 bases, with 14 bases left in between. CDR1 and CDR2 (germline): SEHNR, FQNEAQ (reference sequence). CDR3 amino acids: CASSYSQGQGYTF. Here the CDR3 DNA reads TGTGCCAGCAGCTATTCACAGGGTCAGGGCTACACCTTC.

The genes are TRBV5-1 and TRBJ1-1; D uncertain. The CDR3 has 14 amino acids. Trimming shortened V by 5 bases and J by 2 bases, and 13 bases separated the two germline ends. Germline V gives CDR1 SGHRS, CDR2 YFSETQ. CDR3: CASRTQTGNTEAFF. For the CDR3, the DNA is TGCGCCAGCAGAACACAGACGGGAAACACTGAAGCTTTCTTT.

CDR3 DNA sequence: TGCAGCGTTGCTCCCCACTATCTAGCGAGCTCCTACAATGAGCAGTTCTTC. It is translated as CSVAPHYLASSYNEQFF. The chain carries TRBV29-1 and TRBJ2-1, with a possible D match to TRBD2 (6 bases). CDR3 length: 17 residues. V dropped 4 bases and J dropped 0 bases, with 19 bases sitting between them. CDR1 and CDR2 (germline): SQVTM, ANQGSEA.

V usage is TRBV9 and J usage is TRBJ2-1; 13 bases match TRBD2. The CDR3 runs to 15 residues. V was clipped by 0 bases and J by 6 bases; unmatched bases: 0. Per germline, CDR1 SGDLS and CDR2 YYNGEE. The chain's CDR3 is CASSVGTSGSNEQFF. CDR3 DNA sequence: TGTGCCAGCAGCGTAGGGACTAGCGGGAGCAATGAGCAGTTCTTC. The complete variable domain, with remaining parts taken from reference TRBV9 and TRBJ2-1, reads DSGVTQTPKHLITATGQRVTLRCSPRSGDLSVYWYQQSLDQGLQFLIQYYNGEERAKGNILERFSAQQFPDLHSELNLSSLELGDSALYFCASSVGTSGSNEQFFGPGTRLTVL.

In this sample, this clone turned up many times. The chain uses TRBV29-1 and TRBJ2-7; 8 nucleotides agree with TRBD2. Germline CDR1 reads SQVTM; CDR2 reads ANQGSEA. The CDR3 totals 14 residues. Trimming removed 5 bases from V and 4 bases from J; junction bases left unmatched: 10. This chain's CDR3 is CSVRGTSGSYEQYF. The CDR3 DNA sequence: TGCAGCGTTCGGGGAACAAGCGGGAGTTACGAGCAGTACTTC.

V and J are TRBV21-1 and TRBJ2-5; no check of the table's D call, TRBD2, against the DNA was made. TRBV21-1 counts as a pseudogene. CDR3 length equals 16 residues. The CDR3 bases are TGTGCCAGCAGCACAAAGCCTAGCGGGATATGGGAGACCCAGTACTTC. This translates into CASSTKPSGIWETQYF.

The chain recombines TRBV29-1 with TRBJ1-1, with TRBD1 matching over 7 bases. The junction had 4 bases not matched to a gene; V was cut back by 6 bases and J by 3 bases. CDR3 length equals 12 residues. Germline V CDR1 and CDR2: SQVTM, ANQGSEA. The CDR3 DNA reads TGCAGCGTCGGACAGGCAGACACTGAAGCTTTCTTT. It is translated as CSVGQADTEAFF.

The chain recombines TRBV15 with TRBJ2-1, with D hard to call. Germline V gives CDR1 LNHNV, CDR2 YYDKDF (reference sequence). This CDR3 spans 15 amino acids. The V end was cut by 3 bases, the J end by 8 bases, with 17 bases between. The CDR3 reads CATSSPELRSDEQFF. The DNA of the CDR3 is TGTGCCACCAGCAGTCCGGAACTAAGAAGCGATGAGCAGTTCTTC.

The genes are TRBV5-1 and TRBJ1-4, with TRBD1 matching 7 bases. Germline CDR1 and CDR2: SGHRS and YFSETQ. This CDR3 contains 15 residues. J lost 3 bases, V lost 1 base, and 3 bases had no gene match. The CDR3 loop reads CASSLTGESNEKLFF. DNA for the CDR3: TGCGCCAGCAGCTTGACAGGGGAATCTAATGAAAAACTGTTTTTT. Using reference TRBV5-1 and TRBJ1-4 for the parts outside the CDR3, the full variable domain is KAGVTQTPRYLIKTRGQQVTLSCSPISGHRSVSWYQQTPGQGLQFLFEYFSETQRNKGNFPGRFSGRQFSNSRSEMNVSTLELGDSALYLCASSLTGESNEKLFFGSGTQLSVL.

The V and J genes are TRBV11-2 and TRBJ2-1; TRBD2 is a possible D gene (6 bases). Germline V lookup: CDR1 SGHAT, CDR2 FQNNGV. V was pared by 3 bases and J by 0 bases, with 9 bases between. The CDR3 consists of 15 residues. The CDR3 coding sequence is TGTGCCAGCAGCTTTTTCGGGAGCTCCTACAATGAGCAGTTCTTC. It translates to CASSFFGSSYNEQFF.

The chain couples TRBV4-1 to TRBJ2-6, with TRBD2 identical over 7 bases. Germline CDR1 MGHRA, CDR2 YSYEKL. The CDR3 has 22 amino acids. V trimming: 1 base; J trimming: 0 bases; junction bases outside the gene matches: 18. For the CDR3, the DNA is TGCGCCAGCAGCCAAGTCGTCGGCCAGGGACTAACATCTACCTCTGGGGCCAACGTCCTGACTTTC. This sequence encodes CASSQVVGQGLTSTSGANVLTF.

The chain carries TRBV5-1 and TRBJ2-1, with 11 positions matching TRBD2. The CDR3 contains 15 residues. J gave up 7 bases and V 4 bases, and 7 bases lay outside the gene matches. Germline values: CDR1 SGHRS, CDR2 YFSETQ. CDR3 residues: CASSGTSGGLNEQFF. The CDR3 DNA reads TGCGCCAGCAGCGGTACTAGCGGGGGATTGAATGAGCAGTTCTTC.